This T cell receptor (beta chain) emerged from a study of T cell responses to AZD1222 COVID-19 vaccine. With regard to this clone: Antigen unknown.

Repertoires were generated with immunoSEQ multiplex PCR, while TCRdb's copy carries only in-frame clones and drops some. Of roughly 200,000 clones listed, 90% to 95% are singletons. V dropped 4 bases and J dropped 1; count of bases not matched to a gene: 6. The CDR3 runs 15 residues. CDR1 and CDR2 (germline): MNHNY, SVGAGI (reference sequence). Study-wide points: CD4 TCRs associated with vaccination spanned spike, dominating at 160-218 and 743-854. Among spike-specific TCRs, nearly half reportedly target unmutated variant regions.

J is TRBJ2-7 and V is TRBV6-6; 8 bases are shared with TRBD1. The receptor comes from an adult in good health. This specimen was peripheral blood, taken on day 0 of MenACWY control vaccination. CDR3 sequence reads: CASSFGQGGSYEQYF. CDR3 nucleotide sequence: TGTGCCAGCAGTTTCGGACAGGGAGGATCCTACGAGCAGTACTTC.